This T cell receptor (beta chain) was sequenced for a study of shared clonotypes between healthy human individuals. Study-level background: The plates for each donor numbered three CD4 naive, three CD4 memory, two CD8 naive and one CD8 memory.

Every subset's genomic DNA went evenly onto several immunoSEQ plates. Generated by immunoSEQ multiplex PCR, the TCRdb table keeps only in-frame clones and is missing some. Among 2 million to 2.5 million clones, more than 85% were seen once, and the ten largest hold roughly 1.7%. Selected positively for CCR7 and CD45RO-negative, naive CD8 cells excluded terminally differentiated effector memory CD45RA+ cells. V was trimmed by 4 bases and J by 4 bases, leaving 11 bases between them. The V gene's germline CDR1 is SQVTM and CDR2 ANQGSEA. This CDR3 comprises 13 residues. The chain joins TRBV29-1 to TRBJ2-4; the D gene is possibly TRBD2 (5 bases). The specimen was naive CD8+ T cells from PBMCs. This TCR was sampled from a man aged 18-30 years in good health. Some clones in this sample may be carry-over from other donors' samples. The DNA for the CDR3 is TGCAGCGTTGTCCCACGACTAAAAAACATTCAGTACTTC. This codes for CSVVPRLKNIQYF.